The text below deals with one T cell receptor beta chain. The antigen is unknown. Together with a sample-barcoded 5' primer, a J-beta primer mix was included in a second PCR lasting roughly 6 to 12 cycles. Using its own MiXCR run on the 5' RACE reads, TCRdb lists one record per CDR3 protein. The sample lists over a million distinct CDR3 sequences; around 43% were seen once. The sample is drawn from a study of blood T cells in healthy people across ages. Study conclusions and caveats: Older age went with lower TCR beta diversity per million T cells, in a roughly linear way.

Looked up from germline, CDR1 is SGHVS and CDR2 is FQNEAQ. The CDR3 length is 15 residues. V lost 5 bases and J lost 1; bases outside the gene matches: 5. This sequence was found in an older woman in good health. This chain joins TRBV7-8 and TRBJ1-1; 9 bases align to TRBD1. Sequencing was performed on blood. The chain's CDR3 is CASSLDRGRNTEAFF. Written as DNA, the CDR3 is TGTGCCAGCAGCCTGGACAGGGGTCGGAACACTGAAGCTTTCTTT.